This is a list of T cell receptor beta chains from one sample in a study of T-cell memory formation after mild COVID-19. TCRdb recomputed calls from the 5' RACE reads with MiXCR, one row per CDR3 protein. The sample gives around 250,000 distinct CDR3 sequences, 8.5% to 9.5% of which show up once; 20% to 25% is in the top ten. Sequenced: PBMCs or a T cell subset sorted from them (not recorded which). The source is a man in his late teens or twenties who had mild COVID-19 (a few samples of this study predate the infection). Cell type and time point are not known. Each CDR3 is given with its conserved first and last residue. A D gene is named only where the DNA matches it firmly. Size is stated for part of the rows, as once, few or many counts, or as a class when the clone is expanded.

j_gene: TRBJ1-1
abundance: NA
d_gene: NA
v_gene: TRBV4-3
CDR3aa: CASSQDVTPPEAFF
CDR3nt: TGCGCCAGCAGCCAAGATGTCACCCCGCCTGAAGCTTTCTTT

j_gene: TRBJ1-2
abundance: many
d_gene: TRBD1
v_gene: TRBV3-1
CDR3aa: CASSPRTGGHGYTF
CDR3nt: TGTGCCAGCAGCCCAAGGACAGGGGGACATGGCTACACCTTC

j_gene: TRBJ1-5
abundance: few
d_gene: NA
v_gene: TRBV12-5
CDR3aa: CASGFDSNQPQHF
CDR3nt: TGTGCTAGTGGTTTCGATAGCAATCAGCCCCAGCATTTT

j_gene: TRBJ1-1
abundance: NA
d_gene: TRBD1
v_gene: TRBV5-1
CDR3aa: CASSPTGTGVATEAFF
CDR3nt: TGCGCCAGCAGCCCGACCGGGACAGGGGTTGCCACTGAAGCTTTCTTT

j_gene: TRBJ1-5
abundance: few
d_gene: NA
v_gene: TRBV9
CDR3aa: CASSPGKGYQPQHF
CDR3nt: TGTGCCAGCAGCCCGGGTAAGGGCTATCAGCCCCAGCATTTT

j_gene: TRBJ2-2
abundance: few
d_gene: NA
v_gene: TRBV12-3/TRBV12-4
CDR3aa: CASSLIFGVSGELFF
CDR3nt: TGTGCCAGCAGTTTAATTTTCGGGGTCAGCGGGGAGCTGTTTTTT

j_gene: TRBJ1-4
abundance: NA
d_gene: NA
v_gene: TRBV10-3
CDR3aa: CAISESGGEKLFF
CDR3nt: TGTGCCATCAGTGAGTCGGGGGGCGAAAAACTGTTTTTT

j_gene: TRBJ1-1
abundance: NA
d_gene: NA
v_gene: TRBV6-6
CDR3aa: CASSYSVERTEAFF
CDR3nt: TGTGCCAGCAGTTACTCGGTTGAACGCACTGAAGCTTTCTTT

j_gene: TRBJ2-1
abundance: NA
d_gene: NA
v_gene: TRBV4-1
CDR3aa: CASSQDRGATFQNNEQFF
CDR3nt: TGCGCCAGCAGCCAAGATCGCGGGGCCACCTTCCAAAACAATGAGCAGTTCTTC

j_gene: TRBJ2-1
abundance: few
d_gene: NA
v_gene: TRBV20-1
CDR3aa: CSARIVSRANEQFF
CDR3nt: TGCAGTGCTAGAATTGTAAGTCGGGCGAATGAGCAGTTCTTC

j_gene: TRBJ2-5
abundance: few
d_gene: TRBD2
v_gene: TRBV9
CDR3aa: CASSVTAGYQETQYF
CDR3nt: TGTGCCAGCAGCGTGACAGCGGGGTACCAAGAGACCCAGTACTTC

j_gene: TRBJ2-1
abundance: few
d_gene: TRBD1
v_gene: TRBV19
CDR3aa: CASSIFDGTTGGWEQFF
CDR3nt: TGTGCCAGTAGTATCTTCGACGGTACGACAGGGGGCTGGGAGCAGTTCTTC

j_gene: TRBJ2-6
abundance: many
d_gene: NA
v_gene: TRBV5-1
CDR3aa: CASSLGGGGANVLTF
CDR3nt: TGCGCCAGCAGCTTGGGAGGCGGTGGGGCCAACGTCCTGACTTTC

j_gene: TRBJ2-7
abundance: many
d_gene: TRBD1
v_gene: TRBV6-5
CDR3aa: CASSYSLIGTGISYEQYF
CDR3nt: TGTGCCAGCAGTTACTCCCTGATCGGGACAGGGATTTCCTACGAGCAGTACTTC

j_gene: TRBJ1-6
abundance: few
d_gene: NA
v_gene: TRBV7-2
CDR3aa: CASSPLAGSSYNSPLHF
CDR3nt: TGTGCCAGCAGCCCCCTGGCCGGGAGCTCCTATAATTCACCCCTCCACTTT

j_gene: TRBJ2-1
abundance: NA
d_gene: TRBD2
v_gene: TRBV3-1
CDR3aa: CASSQYGGGPYNEQFF
CDR3nt: TGTGCCAGCAGCCAGTACGGGGGGGGACCCTACAATGAGCAGTTCTTC